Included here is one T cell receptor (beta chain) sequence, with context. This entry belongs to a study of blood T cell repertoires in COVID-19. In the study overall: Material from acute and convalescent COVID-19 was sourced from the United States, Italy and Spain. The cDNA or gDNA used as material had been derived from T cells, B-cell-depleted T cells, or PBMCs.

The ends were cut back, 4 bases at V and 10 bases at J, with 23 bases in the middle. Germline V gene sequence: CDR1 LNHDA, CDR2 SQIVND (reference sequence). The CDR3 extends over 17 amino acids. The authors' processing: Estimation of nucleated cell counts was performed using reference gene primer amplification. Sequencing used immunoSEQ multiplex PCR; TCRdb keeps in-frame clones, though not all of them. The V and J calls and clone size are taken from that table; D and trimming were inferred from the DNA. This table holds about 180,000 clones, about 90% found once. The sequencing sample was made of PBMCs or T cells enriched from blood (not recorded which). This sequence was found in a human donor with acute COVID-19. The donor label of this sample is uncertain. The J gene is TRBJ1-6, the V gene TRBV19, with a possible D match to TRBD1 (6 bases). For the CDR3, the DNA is TGTGCCAGTAGTAGTCAGGGGCTATCGTATCGTGGATCACCCCTCCACTTT. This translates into CASSSQGLSYRGSPLHF.